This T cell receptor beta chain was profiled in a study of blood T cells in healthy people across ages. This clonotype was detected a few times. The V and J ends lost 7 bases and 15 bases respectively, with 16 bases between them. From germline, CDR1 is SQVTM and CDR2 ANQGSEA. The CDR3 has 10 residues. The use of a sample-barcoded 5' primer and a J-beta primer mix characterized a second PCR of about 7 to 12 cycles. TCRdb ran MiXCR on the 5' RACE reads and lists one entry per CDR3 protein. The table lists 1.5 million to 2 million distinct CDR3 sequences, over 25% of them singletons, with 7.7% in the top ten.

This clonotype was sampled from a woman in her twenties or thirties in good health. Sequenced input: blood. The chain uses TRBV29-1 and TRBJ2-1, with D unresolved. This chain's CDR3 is CSAKDLFWFF. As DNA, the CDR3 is TGCAGCGCCAAGGACCTATTCTGGTTCTTC.